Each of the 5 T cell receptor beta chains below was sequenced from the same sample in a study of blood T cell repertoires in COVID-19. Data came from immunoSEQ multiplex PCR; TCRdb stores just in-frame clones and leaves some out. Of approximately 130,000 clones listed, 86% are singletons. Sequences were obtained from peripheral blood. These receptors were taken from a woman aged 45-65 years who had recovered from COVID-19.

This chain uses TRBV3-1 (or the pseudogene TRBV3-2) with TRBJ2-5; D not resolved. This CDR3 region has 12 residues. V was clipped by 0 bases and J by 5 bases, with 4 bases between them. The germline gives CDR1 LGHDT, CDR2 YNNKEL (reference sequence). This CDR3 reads CASSQDQETQYF. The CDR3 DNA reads TGTGCCAGCAGCCAAGATCAGGAGACCCAGTACTTC.

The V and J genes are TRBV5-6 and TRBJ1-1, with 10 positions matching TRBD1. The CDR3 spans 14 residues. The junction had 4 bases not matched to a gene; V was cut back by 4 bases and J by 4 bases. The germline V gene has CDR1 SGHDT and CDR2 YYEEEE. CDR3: CASSLWTGGTEAFF. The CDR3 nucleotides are TGTGCCAGCAGCCTTTGGACAGGGGGCACTGAAGCTTTCTTT.

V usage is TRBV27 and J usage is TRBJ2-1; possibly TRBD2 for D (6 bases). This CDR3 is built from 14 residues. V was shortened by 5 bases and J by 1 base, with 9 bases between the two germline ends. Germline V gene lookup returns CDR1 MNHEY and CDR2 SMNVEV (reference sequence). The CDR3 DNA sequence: TGTGCCAGCAGTGGGGGGATGTCCTACAATGAGCAGTTCTTC. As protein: CASSGGMSYNEQFF.

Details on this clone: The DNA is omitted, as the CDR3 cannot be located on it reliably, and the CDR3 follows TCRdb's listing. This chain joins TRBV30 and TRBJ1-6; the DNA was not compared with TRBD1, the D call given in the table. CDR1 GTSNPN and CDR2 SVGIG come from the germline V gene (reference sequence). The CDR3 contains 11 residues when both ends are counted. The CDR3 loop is CAWSVGQGSHF.

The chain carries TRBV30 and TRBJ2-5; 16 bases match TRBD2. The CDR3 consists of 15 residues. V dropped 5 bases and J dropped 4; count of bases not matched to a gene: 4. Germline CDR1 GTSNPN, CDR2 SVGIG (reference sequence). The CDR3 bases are TGTGCCTGGGGGACTAGCGGGAGGGCCCGAGAGACCCAGTACTTC. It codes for CAWGTSGRARETQYF.